Presented here are 2 T cell receptor delta chains from one specimen sequenced in a study of human gamma delta and Vdelta1 T cells. TCRdb re-called the PCR reads via CATT. The sample shows 6,500 or so delta-chain clones, roughly a tenth of them seen only once. Specimen: naive CD27+ Vdelta1 gamma-delta T cells from blood. All receptors come from a human donor in good health.

Worth noting for this clone: With only one base between it and a far larger clone, this is likely a read error. This specimen includes other DNA sequences encoding the same CDR3. The J gene is TRDJ1, the V gene TRDV1; 7 bases are a match to TRDD3. The CDR3 spans 20 residues. Trimming at V came to 0 bases and at J to 10 bases, leaving 26 bases not matched to a gene. The V gene's germline CDR1 is TSWWSYY and CDR2 QGS. The CDR3 reads CALGELRPLRLGRAVNGLIF. The CDR3 DNA sequence: TGTGCTCTTGGGGAACTCAGGCCCCTCCGACTGGGGAGAGCTGTCAACGGACTCATCTTT.

Of note for this clone: This may come from a read error, since a much larger clone is one base off. The sample holds other DNA sequences that translate to the same CDR3. The gene calls are TRDV1 and TRDJ1, with TRDD2 as a possible D gene (7 bases). The ends were cut back, 4 bases at V and 0 bases at J, with 48 bases in the middle. The CDR3 contains 27 residues. CDR1 TSWWSYY and CDR2 QGS come from the germline V gene. In nucleotides, the CDR3 is TGTGCTCTTGGGGCGGCGCGAGAAGGTCTTTCCTACGAAAAGGGTGGGGGGCATCGACTCTACACCGATAAACTCATCTTT. Protein product: CALGAAREGLSYEKGGGHRLYTDKLIF.